This note documents a single T cell receptor (beta chain) sequence. The method was immunoSEQ multiplex PCR; TCRdb's version includes in-frame clones alone and lacks a portion of them. This sample has roughly 680,000 clones, with roughly 90% found just once. Sample treatment: around 19 received Ad26.COV2.S at low or high dose, single or two shots; 5 received placebo; per-sample allocation not given. Specimen acquisition occurred on day 63 following the initial vaccine or placebo injection. This Boston cohort included adults aged 18-55 years. The vaccine delivered Wuhan-strain SARS-CoV-2 spike through an Ad26 vector. The entry originates in a study of Ad26.COV2.S vaccination and SARS-CoV-2 variants. The CDR3 consists of 15 residues. Germline values: CDR1 MNHEY, CDR2 SVGAGI. V gave up 6 bases and J gave up 4 bases, with 15 bases separating them.

The chain uses TRBV6-5 and TRBJ2-2; D is possibly TRBD1 (6 bases). This clonotype was obtained from a person aged 18-60 years who received the Ad26.COV2.S COVID-19 vaccine or a placebo. Sequenced here: peripheral blood, sampled in a trial of Ad26.COV2.S vaccine versus placebo. CDR3 bases: TGTGCCAGCAGGGTCTCAGGGGCCGTCACCGGGGAGCTGTTTTTT. It codes for CASRVSGAVTGELFF.